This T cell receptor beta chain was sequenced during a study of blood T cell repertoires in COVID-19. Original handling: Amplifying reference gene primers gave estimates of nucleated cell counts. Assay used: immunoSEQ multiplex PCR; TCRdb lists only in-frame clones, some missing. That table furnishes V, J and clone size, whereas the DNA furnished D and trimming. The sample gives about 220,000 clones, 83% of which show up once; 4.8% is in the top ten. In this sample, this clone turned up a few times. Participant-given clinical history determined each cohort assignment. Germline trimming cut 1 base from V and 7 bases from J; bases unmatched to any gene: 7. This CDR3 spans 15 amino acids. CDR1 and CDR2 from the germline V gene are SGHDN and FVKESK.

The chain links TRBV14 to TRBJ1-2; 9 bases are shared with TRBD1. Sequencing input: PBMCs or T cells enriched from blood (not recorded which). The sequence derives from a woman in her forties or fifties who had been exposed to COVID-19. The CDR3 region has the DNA TGTGCCAGCAGCCAAGTTCAGGACAGGGGTGGTGGCTACACCTTC. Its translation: CASSQVQDRGGGYTF.